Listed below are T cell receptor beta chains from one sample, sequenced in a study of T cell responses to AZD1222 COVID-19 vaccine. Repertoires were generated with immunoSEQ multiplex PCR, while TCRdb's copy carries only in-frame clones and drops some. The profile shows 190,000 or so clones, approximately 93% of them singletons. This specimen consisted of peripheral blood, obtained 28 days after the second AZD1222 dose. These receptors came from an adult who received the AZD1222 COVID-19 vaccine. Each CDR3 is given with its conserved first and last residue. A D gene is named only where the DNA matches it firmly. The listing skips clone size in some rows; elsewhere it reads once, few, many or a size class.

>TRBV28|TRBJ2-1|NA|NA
CASKPDGSYNEQFF
TGTGCCAGCAAGCCCGACGGGTCCTACAATGAGCAGTTCTTC
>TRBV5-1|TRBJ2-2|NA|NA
CASSAGRVPGELFF
TGCGCCAGCAGCGCCGGCAGGGTCCCCGGGGAGCTGTTTTTT
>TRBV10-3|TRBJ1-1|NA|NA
CAISELLSTEAFF
TGTGCCATCAGTGAGTTGCTTTCGACTGAAGCTTTCTTT
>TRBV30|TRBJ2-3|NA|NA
CAWSGDTQYF
TGTGCCTGGAGTGGGGATACGCAGTATTTT
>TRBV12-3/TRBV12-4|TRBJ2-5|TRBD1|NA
CASSPTGGETQYF
TGTGCCAGCAGTCCGACAGGGGGCGAGACCCAGTACTTC
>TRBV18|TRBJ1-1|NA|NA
CASSAKTEAFF
TGTGCCAGCTCAGCGAAGACTGAAGCTTTCTTT
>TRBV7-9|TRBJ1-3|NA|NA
CASSSKTGLVRRNTIYF
TGTGCCAGCAGTTCAAAGACAGGTCTTGTTCGCAGAAACACCATATATTTT
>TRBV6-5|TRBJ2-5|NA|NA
CASTSGVGTQYF
TGTGCCAGCACCTCAGGGGTTGGGACCCAGTACTTC
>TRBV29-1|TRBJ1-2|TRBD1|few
CSVPGQGIAGYTF
TGCAGCGTGCCGGGACAGGGGATTGCTGGCTACACCTTC
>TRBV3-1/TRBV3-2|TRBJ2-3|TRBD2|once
CASIAGGLSDTQYF
TGTGCCAGTATAGCGGGGGGGCTGTCAGATACGCAGTATTTT
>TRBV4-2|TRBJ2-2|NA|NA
CASSQETGGETGELFF
TGTGCCAGCAGCCAAGAAACAGGTGGAGAAACCGGGGAGCTGTTTTTT
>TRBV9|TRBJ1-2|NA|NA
CASSEQRYGYTF
TGTGCCAGCAGCGAACAGAGATATGGCTACACCTTC
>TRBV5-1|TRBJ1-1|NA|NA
CASSKGTENTEAFF
TGCGCCAGCAGCAAAGGGACGGAGAACACTGAAGCTTTCTTT
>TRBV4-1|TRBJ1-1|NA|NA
CASSQRLTGIGTEAFF
TGCGCCAGCAGCCAACGACTAACAGGGATTGGAACTGAAGCTTTCTTT
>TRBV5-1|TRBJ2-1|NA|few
CASSFLGGPHNEQFF
TGCGCCAGCAGCTTCTTGGGGGGCCCCCACAATGAGCAGTTCTTC
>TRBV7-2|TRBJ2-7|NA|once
CASSSRVGPSSYEQYF
TGTGCCAGCAGCTCAAGGGTCGGACCGAGCTCCTACGAGCAGTACTTC
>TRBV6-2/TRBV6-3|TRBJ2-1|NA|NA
CASSSRVNEQFF
TGTGCCAGCAGTTCCAGGGTGAATGAGCAGTTCTTC
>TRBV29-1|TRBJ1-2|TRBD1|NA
CSVELAKGTGVYGYTF
TGCAGCGTTGAACTGGCTAAGGGGACAGGGGTGTATGGCTACACCTTC
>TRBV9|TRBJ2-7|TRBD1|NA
CASSSSGTGVNEQYF
TGTGCCAGCAGCTCTTCCGGGACAGGGGTTAACGAGCAGTACTTC
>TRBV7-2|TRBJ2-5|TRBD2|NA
CASSFSSGQETQYF
TGTGCCAGCAGCTTTTCTAGCGGCCAAGAGACCCAGTACTTC
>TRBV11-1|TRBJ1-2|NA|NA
CASSFDSYGYTF
TGTGCCAGCAGCTTTGACAGCTATGGCTACACCTTC
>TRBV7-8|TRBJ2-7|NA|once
CASSLDGSFRAYEQYF
TGTGCCAGCAGCTTAGACGGCAGCTTCCGAGCCTACGAGCAGTACTTC
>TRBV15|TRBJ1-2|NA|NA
CATSRDQQGGYGYTF
TGTGCCACCAGCAGAGATCAGCAGGGCGGCTATGGCTACACCTTC
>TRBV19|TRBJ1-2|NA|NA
CASSIYPQKGLANYGYTF
TGTGCCAGTAGTATCTACCCTCAAAAGGGACTAGCTAACTATGGCTACACCTTC
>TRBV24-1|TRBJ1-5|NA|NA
CATSDGGLGNQPQHF
TGTGCCACCAGTGATGGGGGTTTGGGCAATCAGCCCCAGCATTTT
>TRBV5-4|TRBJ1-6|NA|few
CASSAGIYNSPLHF
TGTGCCAGCAGCGCGGGGATCTATAATTCACCCCTCCACTTT
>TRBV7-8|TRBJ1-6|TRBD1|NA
CASSGGGRGVEYSPLHF
TGTGCCAGCAGCGGAGGGGGCAGGGGAGTTGAATATTCACCCCTCCACTTT
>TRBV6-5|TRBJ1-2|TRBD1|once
CASSYEAGGIVGYTF
TGTGCCAGCAGTTATGAGGCAGGGGGAATAGTTGGCTACACCTTC
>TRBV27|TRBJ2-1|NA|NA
CATGARNEQFF
TGTGCCACCGGGGCGAGGAATGAGCAGTTCTTC
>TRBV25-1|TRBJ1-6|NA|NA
CASRLGGSPLHF
TGTGCCAGCAGGCTGGGGGGTTCACCCCTCCACTTT
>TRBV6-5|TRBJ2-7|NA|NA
CASSYETAPLPYEQYF
TGTGCCAGCAGTTACGAGACAGCTCCATTACCCTACGAGCAGTACTTC
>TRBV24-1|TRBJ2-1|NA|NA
CATSDLLGYEQFF
TGTGCCACCAGTGATTTGTTGGGGTATGAGCAGTTCTTC
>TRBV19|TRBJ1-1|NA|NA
CASSIDGKGNTEAFF
TGTGCCAGTAGTATAGACGGTAAGGGTAACACTGAAGCTTTCTTT
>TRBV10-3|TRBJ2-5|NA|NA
CAIRAGGGETQYF
TGTGCCATCAGAGCAGGGGGGGGAGAGACCCAGTACTTC
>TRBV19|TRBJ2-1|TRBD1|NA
CASSRQGAHNEQFF
TGTGCCAGTTCCCGACAGGGGGCCCACAATGAGCAGTTCTTC
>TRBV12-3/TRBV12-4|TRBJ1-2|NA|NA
CASSYATYGYTF
TGTGCCAGCAGTTATGCAACCTATGGCTACACCTTC
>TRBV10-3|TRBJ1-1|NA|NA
CAISELERGNTEAFF
TGTGCCATCTCAGAGTTGGAAAGAGGGAACACTGAAGCTTTCTTT
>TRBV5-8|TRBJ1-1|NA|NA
CASSLGTGPNTEAFF
TGTGCCAGCAGCTTGGGAACAGGGCCGAACACTGAAGCTTTCTTT
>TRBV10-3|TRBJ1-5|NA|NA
CAISEVGRNQPQHF
TGTGCCATCAGTGAGGTGGGGCGCAATCAGCCCCAGCATTTT
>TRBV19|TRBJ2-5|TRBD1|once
CASSRSRGQGETQYF
TGTGCCAGTAGTCGGTCCCGCGGACAGGGAGAGACCCAGTACTTC
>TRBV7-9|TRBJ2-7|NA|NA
CASRSLNPYEQYF
TGTGCCAGCAGGTCTTTGAACCCCTACGAGCAGTACTTC
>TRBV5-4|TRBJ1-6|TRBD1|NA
CASRPGTANSPLHF
TGTGCCAGCAGACCCGGGACAGCTAATTCACCCCTCCACTTT
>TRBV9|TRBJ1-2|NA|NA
CASSAPRGNYGYTF
TGTGCCAGCAGCGCCCCCAGGGGCAACTATGGCTACACCTTC
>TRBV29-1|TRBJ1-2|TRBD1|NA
CSVEDVGQGGDGYTF
TGCAGCGTTGAAGATGTGGGACAGGGAGGGGATGGCTACACCTTC
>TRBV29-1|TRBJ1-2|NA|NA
CSVEGANGYTF
TGCAGCGTTGAGGGGGCGAATGGCTACACCTTC
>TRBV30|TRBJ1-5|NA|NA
CAWSQGPSNQPQHF
TGTGCCTGGAGTCAGGGACCGAGCAATCAGCCCCAGCATTTT
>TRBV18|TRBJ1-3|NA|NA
CASSVDSGNTIYF
TGTGCCAGCTCAGTAGACTCTGGAAACACCATATATTTT
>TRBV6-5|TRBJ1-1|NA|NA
CASSIKWNTEAFF
TGTGCCAGCAGTATTAAGTGGAACACTGAAGCTTTCTTT
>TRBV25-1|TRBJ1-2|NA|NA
CASSNYMESGYTF
TGTGCCAGCAGCAACTACATGGAGAGCGGCTACACCTTC
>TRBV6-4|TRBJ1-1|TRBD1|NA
CASSVGQGARITEAFF
TGTGCCAGCAGTGTCGGACAGGGGGCGCGAATCACTGAAGCTTTCTTT